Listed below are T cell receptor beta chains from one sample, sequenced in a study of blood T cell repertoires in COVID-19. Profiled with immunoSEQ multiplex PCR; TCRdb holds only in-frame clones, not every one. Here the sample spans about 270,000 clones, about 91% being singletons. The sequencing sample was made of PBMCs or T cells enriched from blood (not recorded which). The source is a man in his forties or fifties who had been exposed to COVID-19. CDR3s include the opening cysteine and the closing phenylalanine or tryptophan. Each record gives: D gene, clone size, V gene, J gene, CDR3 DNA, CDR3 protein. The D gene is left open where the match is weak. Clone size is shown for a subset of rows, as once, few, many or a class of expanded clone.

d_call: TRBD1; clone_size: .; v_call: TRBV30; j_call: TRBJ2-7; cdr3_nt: TGTGCCTGGAGTGTACAAGGGACAGGAAAATACGAGCAGTACTTC; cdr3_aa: CAWSVQGTGKYEQYF
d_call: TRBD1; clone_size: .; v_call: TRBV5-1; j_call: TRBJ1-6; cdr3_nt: TGCGCCAGCAGCTTGACAGGGGGCTCCTATAATTCACCCCTCCACTTT; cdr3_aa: CASSLTGGSYNSPLHF
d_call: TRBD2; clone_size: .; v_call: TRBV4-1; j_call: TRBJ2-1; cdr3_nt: TGCGCCAGCAGCCACACTGGAGGGACTAGCGTCTACAATGAGCAGTTCTTC; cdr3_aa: CASSHTGGTSVYNEQFF
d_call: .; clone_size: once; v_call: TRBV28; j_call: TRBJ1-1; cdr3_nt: TGTGCCAGCAGTTTAGAGGACACTGAAGCTTTCTTT; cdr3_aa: CASSLEDTEAFF
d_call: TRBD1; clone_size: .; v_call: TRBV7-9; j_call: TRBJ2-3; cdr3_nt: TGTGCCAGCAGCCCCCGAGGGACAGGGGTAGATACGCAGTATTTT; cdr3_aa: CASSPRGTGVDTQYF
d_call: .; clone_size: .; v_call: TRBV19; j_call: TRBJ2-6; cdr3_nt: TGTGCCAGTAGTATACCAACAGGGGACTCCGAGTCTGGGGCCAACGTCCTGACTTTC; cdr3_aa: CASSIPTGDSESGANVLTF
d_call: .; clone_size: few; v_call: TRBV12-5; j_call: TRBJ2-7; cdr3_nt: TGTGCTAGTGGTTTGGTGGGAGGCTCCTACGAGCAGTACTTC; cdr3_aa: CASGLVGGSYEQYF
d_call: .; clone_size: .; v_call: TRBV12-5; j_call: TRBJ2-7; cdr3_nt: TGTGCTAGTGGTTTGGTTTCGGGTCTCGACGAGCAGTACTTC; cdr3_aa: CASGLVSGLDEQYF
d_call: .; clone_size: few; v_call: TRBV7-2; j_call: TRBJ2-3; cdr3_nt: TGTGCCAGCAGCTTACTCGGGGTCACAGATACGCAGTATTTT; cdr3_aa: CASSLLGVTDTQYF
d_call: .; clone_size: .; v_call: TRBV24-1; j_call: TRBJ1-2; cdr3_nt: TGTGCCACCAGTCTGACGACAGTCTTCTATGGCTACACCTTC; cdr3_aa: CATSLTTVFYGYTF
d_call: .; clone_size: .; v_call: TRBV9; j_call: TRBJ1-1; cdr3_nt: TGTGCCAGCAGCCCCCGAGGCAGTTATGACACTGAAGCTTTCTTT; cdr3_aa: CASSPRGSYDTEAFF
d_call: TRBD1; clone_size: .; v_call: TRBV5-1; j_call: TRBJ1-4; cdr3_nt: TGCGCCAGCAGCGAAGGGACAGGGATGAAGGAAAAACTGTTTTTT; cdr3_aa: CASSEGTGMKEKLFF
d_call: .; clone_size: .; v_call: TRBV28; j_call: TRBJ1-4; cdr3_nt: TGTGCCAGCAGTTTATCCCAGGGTAATGAAAAACTGTTTTTT; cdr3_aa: CASSLSQGNEKLFF
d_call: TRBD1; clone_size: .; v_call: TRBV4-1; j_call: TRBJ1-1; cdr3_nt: TGCGCCAGCAGCCAAGAGCGACAGGGGTCCGCTGAAGCTTTCTTT; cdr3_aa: CASSQERQGSAEAFF
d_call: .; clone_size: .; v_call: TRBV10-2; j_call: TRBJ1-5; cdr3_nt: TGCGCCAGCCGTGTCCAGTCCAATCAGCCCCAGCATTTT; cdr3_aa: CASRVQSNQPQHF
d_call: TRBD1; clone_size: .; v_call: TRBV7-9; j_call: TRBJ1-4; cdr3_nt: TGTGCCAGCAGCTCCACCGTGGGACAGCCGAATGAAAAACTGTTTTTT; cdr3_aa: CASSSTVGQPNEKLFF
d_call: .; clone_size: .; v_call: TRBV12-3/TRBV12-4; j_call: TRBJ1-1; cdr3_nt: TGTGCCAGCAGAAAACAGGGAGATCAGAGTGCTTTCTTT; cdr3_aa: CASRKQGDQSAFF
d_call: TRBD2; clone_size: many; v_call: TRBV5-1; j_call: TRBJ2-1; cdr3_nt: TGCGCCAGCAGCCCCGGCGGGACTAGCGGGAACAATGAGCAGTTCTTC; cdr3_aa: CASSPGGTSGNNEQFF
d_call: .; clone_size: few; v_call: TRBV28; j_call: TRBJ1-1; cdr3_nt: TGTGCCAGCAGTTCGACAGGCTTAGGGAGCACTGAAGCTTTCTTT; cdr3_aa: CASSSTGLGSTEAFF
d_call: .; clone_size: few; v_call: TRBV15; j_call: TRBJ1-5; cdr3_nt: TGTGCCACCAGCAGAGGGGCAGGAAAAAGCAATCAGCCCCAGCATTTT; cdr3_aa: CATSRGAGKSNQPQHF
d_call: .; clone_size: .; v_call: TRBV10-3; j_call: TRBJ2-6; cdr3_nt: TGTGCCAGTGCCAGGGGATCTGGGGCCAACGTCCTGACTTTC; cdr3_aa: CASARGSGANVLTF
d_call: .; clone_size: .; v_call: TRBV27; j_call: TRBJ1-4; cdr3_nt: TGTGCCAGCAGGAGGAGGGAACGGGAAAAACTGTTTTTT; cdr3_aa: CASRRREREKLFF
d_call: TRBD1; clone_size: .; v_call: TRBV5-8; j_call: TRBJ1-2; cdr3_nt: TGTGCCAGCAGCTTCCAGGGGGGCCCGGTTGGCTACACCTTC; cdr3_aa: CASSFQGGPVGYTF
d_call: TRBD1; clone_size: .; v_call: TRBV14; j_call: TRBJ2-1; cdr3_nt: TGTGCCAGCAGCCCAACAGGCGGGACAGGGAGCTACAATGAGCAGTTCTTC; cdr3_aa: CASSPTGGTGSYNEQFF
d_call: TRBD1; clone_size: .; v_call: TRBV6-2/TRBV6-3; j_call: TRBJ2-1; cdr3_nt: TGTGCCAGCAGTTACCCTACGGGACAGGCCTACAATGAGCAGTTCTTC; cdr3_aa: CASSYPTGQAYNEQFF
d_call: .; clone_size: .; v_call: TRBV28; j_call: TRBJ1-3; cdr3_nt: TGTGCCAGCGGGGGCGCGGCTGGAAACACCATATATTTT; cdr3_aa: CASGGAAGNTIYF
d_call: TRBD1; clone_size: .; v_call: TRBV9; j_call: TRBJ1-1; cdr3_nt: TGTGCCAGCAGCCCGAGACAGGGGAACACTGAAGCTTTCTTT; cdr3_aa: CASSPRQGNTEAFF
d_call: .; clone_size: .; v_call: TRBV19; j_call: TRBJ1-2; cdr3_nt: TGTGCCAGTAGTACCATGGGGCATGGCTACACCTTC; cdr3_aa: CASSTMGHGYTF
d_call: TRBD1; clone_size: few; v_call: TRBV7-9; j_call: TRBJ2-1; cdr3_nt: TGTGCCAGCAGTCCTCCCGGGACAGGGCCCCAAGAGCAGTTCTTC; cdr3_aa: CASSPPGTGPQEQFF
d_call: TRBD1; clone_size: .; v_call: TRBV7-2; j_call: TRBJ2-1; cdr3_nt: TGTGCCAGCAGCTACCTCACGGGACAGGGGTACAATGAGCAGTTCTTC; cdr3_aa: CASSYLTGQGYNEQFF
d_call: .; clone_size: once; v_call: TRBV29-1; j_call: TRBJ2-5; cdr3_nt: TGCAGCGTTGAAGATGGCCTCGGGGGAGCCCAGTACTTC; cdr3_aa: CSVEDGLGGAQYF
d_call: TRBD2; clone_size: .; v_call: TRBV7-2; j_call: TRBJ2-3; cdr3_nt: TGTGCCAGCAGCTTAGCCTCATCTAGCGGGAGAATAGGTACGCAGTATTTT; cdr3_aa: CASSLASSSGRIGTQYF
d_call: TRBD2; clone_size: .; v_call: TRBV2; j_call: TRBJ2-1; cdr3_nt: TGTGCCAGCAGTGAAGATAGCGGGAGAGGTAATGAGCAGTTCTTC; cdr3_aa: CASSEDSGRGNEQFF
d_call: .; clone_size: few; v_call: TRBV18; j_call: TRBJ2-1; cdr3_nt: TGTGCCAGCTCACCCGATAAGCAGGAATACAATGAGCAGTTCTTC; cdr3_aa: CASSPDKQEYNEQFF
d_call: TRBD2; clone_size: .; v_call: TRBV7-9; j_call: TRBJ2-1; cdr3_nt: TGTGCCACAGAACCGGGACTAGCGTTCAATGAGCAGTTCTTC; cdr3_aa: CATEPGLAFNEQFF
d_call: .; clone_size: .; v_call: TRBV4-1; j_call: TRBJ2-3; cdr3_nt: TGCGCCAGCAGCCAAGATACCGGGGGAGTCTTCACAGATACGCAGTATTTT; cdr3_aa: CASSQDTGGVFTDTQYF
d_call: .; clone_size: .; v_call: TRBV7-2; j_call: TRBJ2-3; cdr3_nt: TGTGCCAGCAGCTTCGGGGGACTCAGCACAGATACGCAGTATTTT; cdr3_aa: CASSFGGLSTDTQYF
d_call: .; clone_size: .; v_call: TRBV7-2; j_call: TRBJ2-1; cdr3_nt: TGTGCCAGCAGCTTGAAGGCGGGATTCGGGTACAATGAGCAGTTCTTC; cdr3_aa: CASSLKAGFGYNEQFF
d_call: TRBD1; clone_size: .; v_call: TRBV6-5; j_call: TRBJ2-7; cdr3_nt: TGTGCCAGCAGATGGGACAGGGTCAACGAGCAGTACTTC; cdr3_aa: CASRWDRVNEQYF
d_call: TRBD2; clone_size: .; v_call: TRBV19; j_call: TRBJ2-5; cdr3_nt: TGTGCCAGTAGTACGGGTACTAGCGGGAGAAGATCGGAGACCCAGTACTTC; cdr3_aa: CASSTGTSGRRSETQYF
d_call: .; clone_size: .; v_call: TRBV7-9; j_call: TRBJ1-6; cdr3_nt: TGTGCCAGCAGCTTAGATCAGGGCTTGAATTCACCCCTCCACTTT; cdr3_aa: CASSLDQGLNSPLHF